The entry below gives a single TCR beta chain sequence along with its context. Its recognized antigen is unknown. Base-call qualities are not available, and no considerably larger clone is one nucleotide away. The CDR3, cysteine through phenylalanine, is 13 amino acids long. Only the CDR3 part of the read is kept: 39 bases, read in frame from the first base. The germline V gene (reference sequence) gives CDR1 as LNHDA and CDR2 as SQIVND. V drops 7 bases and J drops 1 base, leaving 10 bases in between. The record originates from a study of graft-versus-host responses after intestinal transplantation (dated by TCRdb to the early 2020s). Study-wide context: Recipients received multivisceral, liver-intestinal, or isolated intestinal transplants. Anti-thymocyte globulin induction was given to all recipients, followed by maintenance tacrolimus and steroids for two to four years. Bulk TCR-beta CDR3 sequencing was used to track graft-versus-host and host-versus-graft alloreactive T cell clones in the graft, circulation and bone marrow after intestinal transplantation. Alloreactive clones were identified by sequencing pre-transplant mixed lymphocyte reaction products and comparing these products with unstimulated pre-transplant donor and recipient T cells. The cohort enrolled about two dozen intestinal transplant recipients, one of whom was a retransplant, and 3 patients without pretransplant specimens were excluded. A peak of at least 4% donor T cells among recipient peripheral blood mononuclear cells was the definition used for donor T cell macrochimerism. Instead of going to the commercial service, samples from a few later patients were sequenced in-house on an Illumina MiSeq and processed with MiXCR.

Broader findings and caveats from the paper: GvH clones were found in recipient bone marrow, and some of the GvH clones appeared earlier in ileal mucosa or blood, which is consistent with an intestinal mucosal origin. High GvH to HvG T cell clonal ratios were observed in the allografts of patients with donor T cell macrochimerism. The conclusions were limited by the relatively low number and heterogeneity of the intestinal transplant patients. Early after transplant, declines in HvG clones were associated with peak levels of circulating GvH clones.

In light of the paper, this sample's time point label describes: cells obtained before transplantation from donor or recipient. CD3+CD4+ and CD3+CD8+ populations were FACS-sorted from unstimulated pre-transplant donor and recipient cells taken from spleen or lymph nodes. Receptor libraries were prepared by the immunoSEQ multiplex PCR assay. For most patients, genomic DNA was isolated with the Qiagen DNeasy Blood and Tissue Kit and shipped frozen to Adaptive Biotechnologies for TCR sequencing. For most patients, high-throughput TCR-beta CDR3 sequencing of genomic DNA was performed by Adaptive Biotechnologies. In the paper's pipeline: TCR sequencing data were retrieved from Adaptive's ImmunoSEQ software for some 17 patients, whereas three other patients were processed with MiXCR and VDJtools. To correct CD4 versus CD8 sorting errors, sequences present in both subsets at a frequency ratio below 5:1 were removed. CDR3 nucleotide sequences shared by donor and recipient were removed because the origin of these sequences could not be assigned. Alloreactive clones required at least 2-fold expansion over unstimulated cells and minimum CFSE-low frequency of 0.002% (template counts) or 0.001% (read counts). Clones detected in sequenced pre-transplant spleen, lymph node, or MLR CFSE-low populations of the donor or recipient were defined as mappable. The cumulative frequency of alloreactive clones was calculated as a percentage of all sequences, weighted by copy number. TCRdb re-hosts the immuneACCESS table, in-frame sequences only. Its copies lack some clones; in the studies checked, an unresolved V gene accounts for under half of them, and the cause for the rest is not known. The V and J calls and clone size are taken from that table; D and trimming were inferred from the DNA. The sample has over 55,000 clones on record, roughly 88% of them singletons. In total, the top ten clones hold approximately 1.2% of the sample.

The source material was unstimulated CD8+ T cells sorted from spleen or lymph node cells, sampled before intestinal transplant. This sequence was found in a human donor who received an intestinal transplant. The rearrangement combines TRBV19 with TRBJ1-1; matching of 5 bases hints at TRBD1 as the D gene. The nucleotide sequence is given as TGTGCCAGTACTCTAGGGGAGAACACTGAAGCTTTCTTT. Protein translation: CASTLGENTEAFF. Joined to the reference TRBV19 and TRBJ1-1 proteins, this CDR3 gives the full variable domain: DGGITQSPKYLFRKEGQNVTLSCEQNLNHDAMYWYRQDPGQGLRLIYYSQIVNDFQKGDIAEGYSVSREKKESFPLTVTSAQKNPTAFYLCASTLGENTEAFFGQGTRLTVV.